Listed here are 20 T cell receptor beta chains from one sample, sequenced in a study of post-analysis software for immune sequencing data. The study, taken as a whole, reports: Compared with controls, patients had more of 4 to 6 TRBV segments, including TRBV5-6, TRBV5-1 and TRBV20-1.

Carried by the TCR beta cDNA libraries were unique molecular identifiers. MiXCR, applied by TCRdb to the PCR reads, yields one record per CDR3 protein. The table shows approximately 180,000 distinct CDR3 sequences, with approximately 30% occurring only once. Which antigens these TCRs recognize remains unknown. Material for sequencing was blood. These receptors were obtained from a girl under 18 with multiple sclerosis.

This clonotype was seen many times. The rearrangement joins TRBV20-1 to TRBJ2-7; TRBD2 agrees at 7 bases. J lost 7 bases, V lost 5 bases, and 14 bases had no gene match. The CDR3 contains 14 residues. CDR1 is DFQATT and CDR2 is SNEGSKA in the germline V gene (reference sequence). CDR3 sequence: CSALLPQGGYEQYF. The CDR3 DNA reads as TGCAGTGCTCTCCTCCCCCAGGGAGGGTATGAGCAGTACTTC.

The chain joins TRBV12-3 or TRBV12-4 to TRBJ1-4; no firm D call. The CDR3 sequence is 14 residues long. V lost 3 bases and J lost 8, with 13 bases in between. The CDR3 DNA is TGTGCCAGCAGTTTTGTGGCTTATGGAGAAAAACTGTTTTTT. It translates to CASSFVAYGEKLFF.

This chain uses TRBV6-2 or TRBV6-3 with TRBJ1-1; 9 bases fit TRBD1. Germline V gene lookup returns CDR1 MNHEY and CDR2 SVGEGT. The CDR3 consists of 14 residues. With 7 bases clipped from V and 1 base from J, the junction kept 4 bases outside the gene matches. CDR3 region: CASIDRGGNTEAFF. CDR3 nucleotide sequence: TGTGCCAGCATCGACAGGGGGGGGAACACTGAAGCTTTCTTT.

This clonotype was counted many times. This chain uses TRBV15 with TRBJ2-1; 15 bases are shared with TRBD2. CDR3 length: 17 residues. V shed 5 bases and J 8 bases; nucleotides not matched to a gene: 10. Germline-derived CDR1 and CDR2 are LNHNV and YYDKDF (reference sequence). CDR3 sequence reads: CATSSRTSGRAFYEQFF. CDR3 coding DNA: TGTGCCACCAGCTCGCGGACTAGCGGGAGGGCCTTCTATGAGCAGTTCTTC.

This clonotype was counted a few times. The rearrangement uses TRBV7-2 and TRBJ1-1, with a tentative D call TRBD1 (5 bases). This CDR3 comprises 14 residues. Trimming cost V 1 base and J 7 bases, with 13 bases left between them. Germline V gene data show CDR1 as SGHTA and CDR2 as FQGNSA. CDR3 bases: TGTGCCAGCAGCTTAGGGGGGTTAACGGGTGAAGCTTTCTTT. Its protein product is CASSLGGLTGEAFF.

This chain connects TRBV7-2 to TRBJ2-2; TRBD1 or TRBD2 may be the D gene (6 bases each). The CDR3 runs 17 residues. V dropped 3 bases and J dropped 0 bases, with 14 bases sitting between them. The germline CDR1 and CDR2 sequences are SGHTA and FQGNSA. DNA of the CDR3: TGTGCCAGCAGCTTGGGGCCGGGGGCGGCGAACACCGGGGAGCTGTTTTTT. Translation: CASSLGPGAANTGELFF.

This clonotype came up a few times. The chain couples TRBV7-2 to TRBJ1-6; 7 nucleotides agree with TRBD1. Germline V gives CDR1 SGHTA, CDR2 FQGNSA. CDR3 length: 14 amino acids. V was clipped by 5 bases and J by 6 bases; unmatched bases: 4. The CDR3 nucleotides read TGTGCCAGCAGCGCAGGACAGGTTAATTCACCCCTCCACTTT. This sequence encodes CASSAGQVNSPLHF. Combining the CDR3 with reference TRBV7-2 and TRBJ1-6 gives the whole variable domain GAGVSQSPSNKVTEKGKDVELRCDPISGHTALYWYRQSLGQGLEFLIYFQGNSAPDKSGLPSDRFSAERTGGSVSTLTIQRTQQEDSAVYLCASSAGQVNSPLHFGNGTRLTVT.

A word on this clonotype: A much larger clone differs from this one at a single base, so this may be a read error. This rearrangement joins TRBV12-3 or TRBV12-4 to TRBJ2-1, with D uncertain. CDR3 length: 14 residues. The CDR3, as DNA: TGTGCCTGCAGTTCGACGGCTTCTTGGAATGAGCAGTTCTTC. Its protein is CACSSTASWNEQFF.

This rearrangement joins TRBV6-6 to TRBJ2-7; a possible D gene is TRBD2 (5 bases). CDR1 is MNHNY and CDR2 is SVGAGI in the germline V gene (reference sequence). The CDR3 has 15 residues. V lost 6 bases and J 7 bases, leaving 22 bases between the germline ends. The CDR3 loop reads CASRDGVQATNEQYF. CDR3 in DNA: TGTGCCAGCAGAGACGGGGTCCAGGCGACCAATGAGCAGTACTTC.

The J gene is TRBJ1-1, the V gene TRBV6-2 or TRBV6-3; no clear D. The CDR3 contains 14 residues. From germline, CDR1 is MNHEY and CDR2 SVGEGT. V lost 8 bases, J lost 0 bases, and 13 bases lay in between. Written as DNA, the CDR3 is TGTGCCAGCGTATCGTTGGGGTTGAACACTGAAGCTTTCTTT. Encoded protein: CASVSLGLNTEAFF.

A word on this clonotype: An end of the junction differs from the germline gene, which may be a read error. J is TRBJ2-1 and V is TRBV5-1; possible D gene TRBD2, 6 bases. This CDR3 has 14 amino acids. In germline, CDR1 is SGHRS, CDR2 YFSETQ. Written as DNA, the CDR3 is TGCGCCAGCATGGGCGGGATAAACTACAGTGAGCAGTTCTTC. Protein sequence: CASMGGINYSEQFF. Together with reference TRBV5-1 and TRBJ2-1, the CDR3 gives the full variable domain: KAGVTQTPRYLIKTRGQQVTLSCSPISGHRSVSWYQQTPGQGLQFLFEYFSETQRNKGNFPGRFSGRQFSNSRSEMNVSTLELGDSALYLCASMGGINYSEQFFGPGTRLTVL.

As to this clonotype: This clone may be a read error of a much larger clone one base away. J is TRBJ2-5 and V is TRBV7-9; TRBD2 matches 7 bases. J lost 5 bases, V lost 1 base, and 7 bases had no gene match. The CDR3 extends over 15 amino acids. The germline V gene encodes CDR1 SEHNR and CDR2 FQNEAQ (reference sequence). CDR3: CASSLEWEGTETQYF. The CDR3 DNA reads as TGTGCCAGCAGCTTAGAGTGGGAGGGCACCGAGACCCAGTACTTC.

The rearrangement uses TRBV6-5 and TRBJ2-5, with TRBD1 matching over 10 bases. Near its end, the DNA agrees better with TRBJ2-7, so the J call may be wrong. Germline CDR1 is MNHEY and CDR2 is SVGAGI. The CDR3 is 14 residues long. The DNA of the CDR3 is TGTGCCAGCAGTCGACGGGACAGGGGATACGAGCAGTACTTC. This encodes CASSRRDRGYEQYF.

The sample holds many counts of this clonotype. This chain joins TRBV5-5 and TRBJ2-4; the match to TRBD1 covers 9 bases. Germline V lookup: CDR1 SGHKS, CDR2 YYEKEE (reference sequence). Unmatched junction bases numbered 5, after V lost 1 base and J lost 3 bases. The CDR3 totals 16 residues. In nucleotides, the CDR3 is TGTGCCAGCAGCTTGACGGGACAGGGTGACAAAAACATTCAGTACTTC. This translates into CASSLTGQGDKNIQYF.

The V call is TRBV4-1, the J call TRBJ2-3; D gene unclear. CDR3 length equals 14 residues. Germline V gene lookup returns CDR1 MGHRA and CDR2 YSYEKL. V lost 7 bases and J lost 3, with 14 bases in between. CDR3: CASTPTFETDTQYF. As DNA, the CDR3 is TGCGCCAGCACCCCTACATTCGAAACAGATACGCAGTATTTT.

Concerning this clonotype: An end of the junction does not agree with germline; a read error may underlie this. The chain recombines TRBV7-2 with TRBJ2-5; no reliable D call. The CDR3 contains 12 residues. Germline V lookup: CDR1 SGHTA, CDR2 FQGNSA. CDR3 residues: CASSPSMETRYF. CDR3 coding DNA: TGTGCCAGCAGCCCCAGCATGGAGACCCGGTACTTC. Together with reference TRBV7-2 and TRBJ2-5, the CDR3 gives the full variable domain: GAGVSQSPSNKVTEKGKDVELRCDPISGHTALYWYRQSLGQGLEFLIYFQGNSAPDKSGLPSDRFSAERTGGSVSTLTIQRTQQEDSAVYLCASSPSMETRYFGPGTRLLVL.

The chain carries TRBV3-1 and TRBJ1-2; possibly TRBD1 for D (5 bases). V was trimmed by 8 bases and J by 0 bases, leaving 19 bases between them. CDR3 length: 16 amino acids. Germline lookup yields CDR1 LGHDT and CDR2 YNNKEL (reference sequence). CDR3 in amino acids: CASRGGGQGTNYGYTF. The CDR3 DNA is TGTGCCAGCCGAGGAGGAGGGCAGGGCACTAACTATGGCTACACCTTC.

Notes on this clonotype: A clone one base away is much larger, so this may be a read error. The V gene is TRBV29-1, the J gene TRBJ2-3, with 11 bases lining up with TRBD2. V trimming: 4 bases; J trimming: 8 bases; junction bases outside the gene matches: 11. The CDR3 is made up of 15 amino acids. Germline loops: CDR1 SQVTM, CDR2 ANQGSEA. Here the CDR3 reads CSVVPGLAADVTQYF. Here the CDR3 DNA reads TGCAGCGTTGTCCCGGGACTAGCGGCAGACGTTACGCAGTATTTT.

This clonotype showed up many times. V usage is TRBV6-5 and J usage is TRBJ2-3; TRBD2 matches 12 bases. The CDR3 runs to 15 residues. The trim removed 2 bases at V and 3 bases at J, leaving 0 bases unmatched. From germline, CDR1 is MNHEY and CDR2 SVGAGI. The CDR3 bases are TGTGCCAGCAGTTACGGACTAGCGGGGACAGATACGCAGTATTTT. Translation gives CASSYGLAGTDTQYF.

Of note for this clonotype: A much larger clone differs by one base, so this may be a read error. V gene TRBV6-2 or TRBV6-3 combines with J gene TRBJ2-4; 11 bases are a match to TRBD2. The end of the DNA fits TRBJ2-7 better, so the J call may be wrong. The CDR3 covers 17 residues. Germline values: CDR1 MNHEY, CDR2 SVGEGT. The CDR3: CTSSFERASGRYYEQYF. For the CDR3, the DNA is TGTACCAGCAGTTTTGAAAGGGCTAGCGGGAGGTACTACGAGCAGTACTTC.